This TCR beta chain was profiled in a study of blood T cell repertoires in COVID-19 (dated by TCRdb to about 2020). With regard to the full study: Samples from collaborators originated in the United States, Italy and Spain and spanned both the acute and convalescent phases of COVID-19. The prospective study material was composed of cDNA or gDNA derived from T cells, B-cell-depleted T cells, or PBMCs. Subjects who had been exposed to COVID-19, were actively infected with it, or had recovered from it provided the deeply sampled blood TCRbeta repertoires that made up the dataset. The repertoires were released in a freely available public database intended as a resource for research on the immune response to SARS-CoV-2. The samples were drawn from two sources: the first 160 participants of the ongoing ImmuneRACE study, and 1,000 to 1,500 subjects contributed by 6 global collaborators. Nearly every sample came with metadata listing a de-identified subject ID, COVID-19 status, age in years and sex. Where HLA class I and class II types were available, the types were taken from metadata supplied by the sample provider, not from assay-based typing. The paper as a whole reports these results and caveats: The quantity of clinical and demographic metadata differed by source and by participant and was supplied without curation.

The immunoSEQ Assay, a bias-controlled multiplex PCR, was used to amplify TCRbeta CDR3 regions from genomic DNA. The study's processing was this. Nucleated cell counts per sample were estimated from amplification of reference gene primers within the assay. Sequence reads were collapsed and filtered to measure the absolute abundance of every unique TCRbeta CDR3 rearrangement. For each sample, productive Simpson clonality was calculated as the square root of Simpson's diversity index over productive rearrangements. The clones in this table, taken by TCRdb from immuneACCESS, are in-frame only. Not every clone is retained; where verified, under half of the shortfall comes from an unresolved V gene, and the cause of the rest is unknown. V and J calls and clone size are as listed in that table; D and trimming were resolved from the DNA. This sample lists about 300,000 clones; approximately 86% were detected once. The top ten hold about 1.2% of the sample.

Notes on this clone: What antigen it recognizes has not been identified. Base qualities are missing; no much larger clone stands one base away.

From cysteine to phenylalanine, the CDR3 is 14 amino acids long. The entry retains the CDR3 DNA only, 42 bases that are in frame from base 1. V loses 5 bases of germline sequence and J loses 6 bases, and the interval between the two ends is 14 bases. CDR1 and CDR2 (MDHEN, SYDVKM) derive from the germline V gene. Each collaborating institution followed its own protocols to collect whole blood in K2EDTA tubes. For TCRbeta analysis, collaborators shipped samples in one of three forms: frozen whole blood, isolated PBMCs, or DNA extracted from either of those sample types. Source material: peripheral blood. The sequence links TRBV28 to TRBJ2-1; possibly the D gene is TRBD2, per 6 matching bases. This receptor was taken from a man aged 70 or older with acute or convalescent COVID-19. The DNA sequence is given as TGTGCCAGCAGTCCTCCGTACGGGGGCAATGAGCAGTTCTTC. The resulting protein is CASSPPYGGNEQFF.